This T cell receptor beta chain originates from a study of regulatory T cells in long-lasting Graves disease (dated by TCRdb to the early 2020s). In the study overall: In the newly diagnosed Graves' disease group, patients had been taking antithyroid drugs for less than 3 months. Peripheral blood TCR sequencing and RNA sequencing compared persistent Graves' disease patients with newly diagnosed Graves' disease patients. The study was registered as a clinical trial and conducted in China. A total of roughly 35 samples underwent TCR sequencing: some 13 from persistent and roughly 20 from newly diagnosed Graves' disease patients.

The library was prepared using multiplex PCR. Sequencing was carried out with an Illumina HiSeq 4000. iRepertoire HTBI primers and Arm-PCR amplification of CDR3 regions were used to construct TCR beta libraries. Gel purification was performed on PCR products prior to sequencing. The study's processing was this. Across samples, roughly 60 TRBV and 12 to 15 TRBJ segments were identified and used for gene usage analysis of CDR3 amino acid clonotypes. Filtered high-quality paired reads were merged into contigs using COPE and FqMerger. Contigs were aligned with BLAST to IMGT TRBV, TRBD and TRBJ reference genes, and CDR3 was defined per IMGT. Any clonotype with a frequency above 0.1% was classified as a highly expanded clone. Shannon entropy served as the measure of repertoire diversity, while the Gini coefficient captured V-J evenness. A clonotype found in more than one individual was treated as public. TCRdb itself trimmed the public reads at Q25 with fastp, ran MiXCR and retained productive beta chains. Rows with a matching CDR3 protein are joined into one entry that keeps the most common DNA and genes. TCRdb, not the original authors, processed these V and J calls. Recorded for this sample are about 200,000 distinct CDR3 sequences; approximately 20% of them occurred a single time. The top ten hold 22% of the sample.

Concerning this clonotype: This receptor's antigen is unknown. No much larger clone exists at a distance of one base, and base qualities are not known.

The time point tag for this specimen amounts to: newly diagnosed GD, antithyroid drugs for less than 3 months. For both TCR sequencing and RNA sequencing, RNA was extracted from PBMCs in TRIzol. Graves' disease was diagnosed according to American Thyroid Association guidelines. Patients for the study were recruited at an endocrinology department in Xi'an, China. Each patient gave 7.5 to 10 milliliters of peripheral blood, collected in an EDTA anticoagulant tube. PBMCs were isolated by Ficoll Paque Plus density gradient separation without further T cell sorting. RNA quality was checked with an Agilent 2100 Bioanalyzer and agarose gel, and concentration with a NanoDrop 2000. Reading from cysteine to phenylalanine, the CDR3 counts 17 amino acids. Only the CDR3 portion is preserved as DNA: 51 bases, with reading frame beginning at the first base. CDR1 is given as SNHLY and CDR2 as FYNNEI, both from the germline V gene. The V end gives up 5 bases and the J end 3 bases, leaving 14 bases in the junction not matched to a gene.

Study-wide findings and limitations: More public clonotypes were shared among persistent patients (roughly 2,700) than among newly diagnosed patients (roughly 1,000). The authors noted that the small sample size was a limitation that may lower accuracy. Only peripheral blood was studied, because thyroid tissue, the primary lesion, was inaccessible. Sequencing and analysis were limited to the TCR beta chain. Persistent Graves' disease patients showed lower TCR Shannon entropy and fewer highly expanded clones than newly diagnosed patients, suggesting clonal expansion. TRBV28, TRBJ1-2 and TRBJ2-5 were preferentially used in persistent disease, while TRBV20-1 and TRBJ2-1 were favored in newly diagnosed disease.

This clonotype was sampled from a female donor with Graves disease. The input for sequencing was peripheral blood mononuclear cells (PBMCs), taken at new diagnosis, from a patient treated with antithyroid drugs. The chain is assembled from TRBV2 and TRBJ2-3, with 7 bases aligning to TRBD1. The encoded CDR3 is CASSYTPRDRYTDTQYF. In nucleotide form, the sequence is TGTGCCAGCAGTTATACCCCCCGGGACAGATATACAGATACGCAGTATTTT.